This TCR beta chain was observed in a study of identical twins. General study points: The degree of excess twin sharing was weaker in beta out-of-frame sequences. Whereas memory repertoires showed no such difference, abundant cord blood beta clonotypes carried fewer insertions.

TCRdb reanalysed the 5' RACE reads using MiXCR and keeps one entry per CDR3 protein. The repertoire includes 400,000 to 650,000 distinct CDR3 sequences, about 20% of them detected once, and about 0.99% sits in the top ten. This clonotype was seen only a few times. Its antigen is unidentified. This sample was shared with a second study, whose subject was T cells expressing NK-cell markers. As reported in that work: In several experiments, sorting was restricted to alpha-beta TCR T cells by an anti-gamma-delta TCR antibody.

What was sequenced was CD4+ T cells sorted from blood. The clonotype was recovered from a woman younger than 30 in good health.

The CDR3 coding sequence is TGTGCCAGCAGTTACCGCCCGAGCTCCTACGAGCAGTACTTC. Its protein is CASSYRPSSYEQYF. J is TRBJ2-7 and V is TRBV12-3 or TRBV12-4; no definite D call. V dropped 4 bases and J dropped 0 bases, with 10 bases sitting between them. The CDR3 loop spans 14 amino acids.